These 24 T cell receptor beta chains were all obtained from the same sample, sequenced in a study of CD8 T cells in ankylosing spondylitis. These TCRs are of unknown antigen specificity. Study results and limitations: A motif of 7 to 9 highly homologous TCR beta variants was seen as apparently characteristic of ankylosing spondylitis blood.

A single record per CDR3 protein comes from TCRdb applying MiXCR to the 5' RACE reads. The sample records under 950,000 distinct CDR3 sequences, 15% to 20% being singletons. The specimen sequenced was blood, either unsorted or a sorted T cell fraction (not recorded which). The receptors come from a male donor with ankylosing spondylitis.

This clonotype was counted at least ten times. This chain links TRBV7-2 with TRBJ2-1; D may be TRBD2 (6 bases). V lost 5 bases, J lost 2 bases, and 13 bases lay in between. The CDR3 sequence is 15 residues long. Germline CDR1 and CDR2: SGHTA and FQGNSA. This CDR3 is CASSPVRTTYNEQFF. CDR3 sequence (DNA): TGTGCCAGCAGCCCTGTCAGGACTACCTACAATGAGCAGTTCTTC.

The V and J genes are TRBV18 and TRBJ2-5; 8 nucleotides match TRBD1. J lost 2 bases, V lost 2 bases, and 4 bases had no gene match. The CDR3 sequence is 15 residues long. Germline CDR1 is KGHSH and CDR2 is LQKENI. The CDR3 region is CASSPNRGSQETQYF. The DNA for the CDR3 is TGTGCCAGCTCACCAAACAGGGGGTCACAAGAGACCCAGTACTTC.

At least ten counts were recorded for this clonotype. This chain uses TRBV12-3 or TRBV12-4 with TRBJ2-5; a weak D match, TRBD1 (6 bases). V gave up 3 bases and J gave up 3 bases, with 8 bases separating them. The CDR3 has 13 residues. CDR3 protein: CASSFSGEETQYF. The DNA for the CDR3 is TGTGCCAGCAGTTTTTCAGGGGAAGAGACCCAGTACTTC.

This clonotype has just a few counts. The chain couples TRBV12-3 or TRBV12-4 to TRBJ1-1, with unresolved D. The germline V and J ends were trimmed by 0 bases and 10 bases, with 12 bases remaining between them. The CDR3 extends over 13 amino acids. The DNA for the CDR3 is TGTGCCAGCAGTTTAGCGGGCGGATTGGGAGCTTTCTTT. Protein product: CASSLAGGLGAFF.

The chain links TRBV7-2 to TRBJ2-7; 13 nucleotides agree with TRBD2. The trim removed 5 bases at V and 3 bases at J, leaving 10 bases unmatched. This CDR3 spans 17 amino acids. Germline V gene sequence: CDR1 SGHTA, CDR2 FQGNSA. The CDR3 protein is CASSLRTSGRTSYEQYF. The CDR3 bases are TGTGCCAGCAGCCTGCGGACTAGCGGGAGAACAAGCTACGAGCAGTACTTC.

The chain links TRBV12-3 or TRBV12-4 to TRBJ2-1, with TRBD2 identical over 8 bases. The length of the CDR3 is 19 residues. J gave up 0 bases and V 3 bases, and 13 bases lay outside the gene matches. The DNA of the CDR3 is TGTGCCAGCAGTTTGGTAAGGCTAGCGGGTCCCAGCTCCTACAATGAGCAGTTCTTC. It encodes CASSLVRLAGPSSYNEQFF.

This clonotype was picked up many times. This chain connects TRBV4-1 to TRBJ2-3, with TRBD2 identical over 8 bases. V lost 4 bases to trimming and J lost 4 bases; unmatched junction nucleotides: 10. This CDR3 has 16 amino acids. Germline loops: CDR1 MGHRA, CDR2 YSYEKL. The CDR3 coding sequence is TGCGCCAGCAGCCTCAGGGGTAGCGGGGCCTCAGATACGCAGTATTTT. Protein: CASSLRGSGASDTQYF.

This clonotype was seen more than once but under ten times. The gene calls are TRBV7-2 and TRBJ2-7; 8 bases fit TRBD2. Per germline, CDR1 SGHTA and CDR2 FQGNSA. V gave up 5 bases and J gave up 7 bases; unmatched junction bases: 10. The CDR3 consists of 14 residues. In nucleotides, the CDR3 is TGTGCCAGCAGCCCCTGGCGGGGGGAGAGGGAGCAGTACTTC. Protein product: CASSPWRGEREQYF.

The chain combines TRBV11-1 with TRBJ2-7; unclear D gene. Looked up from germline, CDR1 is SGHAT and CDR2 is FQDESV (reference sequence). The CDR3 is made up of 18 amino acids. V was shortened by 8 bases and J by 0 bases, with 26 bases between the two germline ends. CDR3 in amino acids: CASSPPVGFRASSYEQYF. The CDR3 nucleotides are TGTGCCAGCTCCCCCCCCGTGGGATTCAGAGCGAGCTCCTACGAGCAGTACTTC.

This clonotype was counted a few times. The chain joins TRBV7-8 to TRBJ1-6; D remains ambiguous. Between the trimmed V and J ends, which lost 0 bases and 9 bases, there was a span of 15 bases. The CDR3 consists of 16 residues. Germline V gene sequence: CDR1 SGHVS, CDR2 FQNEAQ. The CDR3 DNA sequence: TGTGCCAGCAGCTTAGCGAGGGATGCAGCAGTTTCACCCCTCCACTTT. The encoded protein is CASSLARDAAVSPLHF.

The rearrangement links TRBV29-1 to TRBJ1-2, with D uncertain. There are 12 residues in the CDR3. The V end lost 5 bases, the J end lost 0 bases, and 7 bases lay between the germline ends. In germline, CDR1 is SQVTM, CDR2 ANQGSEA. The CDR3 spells CSVFKTNYGYTF. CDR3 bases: TGCAGCGTTTTCAAAACTAACTATGGCTACACCTTC.

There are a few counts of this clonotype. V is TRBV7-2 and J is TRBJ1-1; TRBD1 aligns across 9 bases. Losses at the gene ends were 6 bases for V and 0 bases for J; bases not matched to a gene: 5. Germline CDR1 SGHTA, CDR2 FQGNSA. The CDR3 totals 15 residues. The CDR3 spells CASSGTGTMNTEAFF. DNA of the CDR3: TGTGCCAGCAGTGGGACAGGGACCATGAACACTGAAGCTTTCTTT. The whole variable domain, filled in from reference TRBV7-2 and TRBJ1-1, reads GAGVSQSPSNKVTEKGKDVELRCDPISGHTALYWYRQSLGQGLEFLIYFQGNSAPDKSGLPSDRFSAERTGGSVSTLTIQRTQQEDSAVYLCASSGTGTMNTEAFFGQGTRLTVV.

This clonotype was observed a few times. The CDR3 loop is CASSSPLAGGNTGELFF. CDR3 in DNA: TGTGCCAGCAGCTCCCCGCTAGCGGGAGGTAACACCGGGGAGCTGTTTTTT. The V gene is TRBV7-9, the J gene TRBJ2-2; 11 bases line up with TRBD2. The CDR3 length is 17 residues. CDR1 and CDR2 (germline): SEHNR, FQNEAQ (reference sequence). With V trimmed by 4 bases and J by 2 bases, 6 bases remained unmatched.

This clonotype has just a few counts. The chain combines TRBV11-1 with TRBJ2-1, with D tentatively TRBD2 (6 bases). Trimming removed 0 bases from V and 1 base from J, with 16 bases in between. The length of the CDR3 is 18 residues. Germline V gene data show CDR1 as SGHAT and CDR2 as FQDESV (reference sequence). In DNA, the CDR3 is TGTGCCAGCAGCTTAGCGGCGGGATCACATCCTTCCTACAATGAGCAGTTCTTC. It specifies CASSLAAGSHPSYNEQFF.

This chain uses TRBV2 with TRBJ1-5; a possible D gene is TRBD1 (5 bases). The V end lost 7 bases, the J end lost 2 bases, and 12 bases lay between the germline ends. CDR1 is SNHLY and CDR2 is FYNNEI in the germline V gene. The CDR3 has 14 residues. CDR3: CASIGGYGNQPQHF. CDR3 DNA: TGTGCCAGCATCGGGGGTTACGGCAATCAGCCCCAGCATTTT.

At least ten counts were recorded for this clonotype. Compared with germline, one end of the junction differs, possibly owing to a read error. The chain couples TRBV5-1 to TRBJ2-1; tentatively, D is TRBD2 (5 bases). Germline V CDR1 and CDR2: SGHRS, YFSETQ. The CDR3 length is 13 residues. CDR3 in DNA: TGTGCCAGCCGGGAAAATTCCTACAATGAGCAGTTCTTC. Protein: CASRENSYNEQFF.

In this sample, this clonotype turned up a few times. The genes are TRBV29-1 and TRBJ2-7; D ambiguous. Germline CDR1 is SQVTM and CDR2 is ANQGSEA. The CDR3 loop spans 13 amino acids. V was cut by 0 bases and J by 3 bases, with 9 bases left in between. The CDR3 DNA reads TGCAGCGTTGAAGAACCGGGTATCTACGAGCAGTACTTC. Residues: CSVEEPGIYEQYF.

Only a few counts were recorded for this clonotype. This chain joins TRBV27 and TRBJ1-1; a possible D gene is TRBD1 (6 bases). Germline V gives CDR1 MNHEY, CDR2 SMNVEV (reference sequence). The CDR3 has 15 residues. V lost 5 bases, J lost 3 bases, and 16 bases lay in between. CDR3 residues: CASSPRQVTYTEAFF. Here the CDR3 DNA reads TGTGCCAGCAGTCCGAGACAGGTTACGTACACTGAAGCTTTCTTT.

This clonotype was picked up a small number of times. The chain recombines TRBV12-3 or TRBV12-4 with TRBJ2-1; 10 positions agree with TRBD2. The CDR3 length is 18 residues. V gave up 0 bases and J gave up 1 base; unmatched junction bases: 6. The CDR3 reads CASSLALAGRVSYNEQFF. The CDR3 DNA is TGTGCCAGCAGTTTAGCACTAGCGGGAAGGGTGTCCTACAATGAGCAGTTCTTC.

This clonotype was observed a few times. CDR3 sequence reads: CASSLRQGGPDTQYF. Here the CDR3 DNA reads TGTGCCAGCAGCTTAAGACAGGGAGGACCAGATACGCAGTATTTT. The genes are TRBV7-9 and TRBJ2-3; possibly TRBD1 for D (7 bases). V gave up 2 bases and J gave up 4 bases, with 13 bases separating them. In germline, CDR1 is SEHNR, CDR2 FQNEAQ (reference sequence). The CDR3 totals 15 residues.

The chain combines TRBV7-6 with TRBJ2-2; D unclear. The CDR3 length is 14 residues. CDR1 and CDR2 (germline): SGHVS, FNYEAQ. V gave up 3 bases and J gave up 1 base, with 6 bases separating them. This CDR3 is CASSFMGNTGELFF. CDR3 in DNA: TGTGCCAGCAGCTTTATGGGGAACACCGGGGAGCTGTTTTTT.

In DNA form, the CDR3 reads TGTGCCAGTAGTATAGGGGCAGGAACCTACGAGCAGTACTTC. Protein product: CASSIGAGTYEQYF. V usage is TRBV19 and J usage is TRBJ2-7; the D is unclear. V gave up 1 base and J gave up 2 bases, with 9 bases separating them. Germline loops: CDR1 LNHDA, CDR2 SQIVND (reference sequence). This CDR3 spans 14 amino acids.

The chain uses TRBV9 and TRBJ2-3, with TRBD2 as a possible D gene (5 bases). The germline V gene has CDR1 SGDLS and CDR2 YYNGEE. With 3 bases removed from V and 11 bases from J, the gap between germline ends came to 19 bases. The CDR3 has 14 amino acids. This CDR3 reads CASSGLTTRGEQYF. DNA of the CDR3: TGTGCCAGCAGCGGCCTGACTACCCGGGGTGAGCAGTATTTT. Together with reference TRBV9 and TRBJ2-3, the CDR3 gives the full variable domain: DSGVTQTPKHLITATGQRVTLRCSPRSGDLSVYWYQQSLDQGLQFLIQYYNGEERAKGNILERFSAQQFPDLHSELNLSSLELGDSALYFCASSGLTTRGEQYFGPGTRLTVL.

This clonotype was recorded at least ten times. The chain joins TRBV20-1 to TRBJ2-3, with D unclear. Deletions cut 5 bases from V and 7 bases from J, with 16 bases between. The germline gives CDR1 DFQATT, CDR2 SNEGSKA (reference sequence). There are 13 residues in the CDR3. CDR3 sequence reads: CSARTVKRNTQYF. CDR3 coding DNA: TGCAGTGCTCGCACGGTTAAGAGGAATACGCAGTATTTT.